This T cell receptor beta chain was sequenced in a study of blood T cell repertoires in COVID-19 (dated by TCRdb to the early 2020s). With regard to the full study: Collaborator samples came from the United States, Italy and Spain and covered acute and convalescent phases of COVID-19. Subjects who had been exposed to COVID-19, were actively infected with it, or had recovered from it provided the deeply sampled blood TCRbeta repertoires that made up the dataset. Nearly every sample came with metadata listing a de-identified subject ID, COVID-19 status, age in years and sex. Samples came from the ongoing ImmuneRACE study (first 160 participants) plus 1,254 subjects from 6 global collaborators. Where available, HLA class I and class II types were taken from metadata supplied by the sample provider and were not determined by assay-based typing. The repertoires were released in a freely available public database intended as a resource for research on the immune response to SARS-CoV-2. The material from the prospective study consisted of cDNA or gDNA derived from T cells, B-cell-depleted T cells, or PBMCs.

The investigation overall reported the following: Clinical and demographic metadata were provided uncurated, with the amount varying by source and participant.

The germline V gene (reference sequence) gives CDR1 as LNHDA and CDR2 as SQIVND. The CDR3 has 13 amino acids, counting the end cysteine and phenylalanine. Only the CDR3 part of the read is kept: 39 bases, read in frame from the first base. Cut back by 6 bases and 2 bases, the V and J ends lie 11 bases apart. Whole blood was collected in K2EDTA tubes by collaborating institutions according to the institutions' own protocols. For TCRbeta analysis, collaborators shipped samples as frozen whole blood, isolated PBMCs, or DNA extracted from either of those sample types. TCRbeta CDR3 regions were amplified from genomic DNA by means of the immunoSEQ Assay, a bias-controlled multiplex PCR. Processing in the source paper ran as follows. Nucleated cell counts per sample were estimated from amplification of reference gene primers within the assay. To quantify the absolute abundance of each unique TCRbeta CDR3 rearrangement, sequence reads were collapsed and filtered. Productive Simpson clonality was computed per sample as the square root of Simpson's diversity index over productive rearrangements. The source is immuneACCESS, and TCRdb retained only in-frame sequences with V and J called. Part of the clones is not carried over; for the studies checked, unresolved V genes explain less than half of this, and the remainder is unexplained. V and J calls and clone size follow that table, whereas D and trimming were derived from the DNA. The sample includes about 51,000 clones, with 86% observed a single time. The top ten clonotypes cover about 4.2% of the sample.

This clone was seen a handful of times. Its antigen is still unknown. No much larger clonotype is one base removed from it; base qualities were not supplied. The sequencing input was peripheral blood. The rearrangement joined TRBV19 to TRBJ2-7, and TRBD1 may be the D gene, going by 5 matching bases. The source of this sequence is a man older than 75 with active COVID-19. CDR3 loop: CASSQGLTYEQYF. The DNA is as follows: TGTGCCAGTAGCCAGGGCCTAACCTACGAGCAGTACTTC.